This T cell receptor (beta chain) was captured by sequencing in a study of shared clonotypes between healthy human individuals (dated by TCRdb to the early 2020s). Background for the entire study: The cohort included a few men and a couple of women between 18 and 49 years of age. Each donor's leukapheresis produced roughly between roughly 0.9 and 8.9 billion PBMCs. For each donor, CD4 naive and CD4 memory were each given three plates, CD8 naive was given two plates, and CD8 memory was given one plate. Blood TCR repertoires of about 5 healthy adults were deeply sequenced to estimate repertoire size and the extent of clonotype sharing between individuals. To increase sequencing depth and limit assay-specific biases, TCR repertoire library preparation and sequencing were carried out by different laboratories using diverse techniques. Overall study results and their limits: Because the study included only a small number of donors, the genetic and exposure-history diversity represented was limited. Even with the large sequencing depth, rarefaction of the sorted-subset datasets indicated that sequencing was incomplete. Pairwise subsampling indicated that sequencing depth was expected to affect the degree of clonotype sharing among donors. Across several donors, 4.5% to 6.5% of naive CD4, approximately 3.6% of naive CD8, 2% to 2.5% of memory CD4, and 0.3% to 0.45% of memory CD8 clonotypes were shared. Naive subsets generally had larger estimated clonotype richness than memory subsets did. Higher generation probabilities were observed for clonotypes shared by all four sorted-subset donors than for non-shared clonotypes. Sampling was restricted to blood, and TCR repertoires in tissue are likely to differ from TCR repertoires in blood.

Using the deep immunoSEQ assay, multiplex PCR amplified TCR CDR3 regions from genomic DNA. Extracted genomic DNA from each cell subset was distributed evenly across all wells of several immunoSEQ 96-well plates, and each plate was treated as a replicate. For sorted subsets, each replicate PCR was loaded with approximately 200 ng genomic DNA, equivalent to some 31,000 T cell genomes. Purified libraries were measured with a Qubit 3.0 fluorometer, size-checked on a Bioanalyzer 2100, and measured again with the KAPA Library Quantification kit. A separate single-read 150-cycle Illumina NextSeq 550 flow cell was used to sequence each immunoSEQ 96-well plate. The paper's processing steps were these. Because the immunoSEQ output included only junctional sequences and no quality scores, the filtering could not be the same as the filtering used for full-length reads. Sequences were annotated with PyIR, a Python wrapper for IgBLAST v1.9, using IMGT germline references to assign V/J genes and CDR3. Reads were removed for weak V/J assignments (E-value above 1e-6), missing CDR3, stop codons, out-of-frame junctions, or ambiguous translated residues. V3J clonotypes were defined as sequences sharing an identical inferred V gene, J gene, and CDR3 amino acid sequence. Percentage overlap between repertoires was computed as shared unique clonotypes divided by the size of the smaller repertoire. Repertoire richness was assessed with RTK rarefaction, the Chao1 estimator, and Recon v2.1 estimates of unobserved clonotypes. OLGA was used to compute generation probabilities for all TCRbeta clonotypes that the gDNA method yielded from a few donors. Sourced from immuneACCESS, this table was stored by TCRdb with only in-frame sequences that have V and J called. A share of the clones is absent; for the studies checked, an unresolved V gene accounts for under half, and the remainder has no known explanation. D and trimming were read from the DNA, whereas the V and J calls and clone size are those reported in that table. In this sample the table shows about 580,000 clones, nearly 98% of which occur a single time. Around 0.3% of the sample is held by the ten biggest clonotypes.

For the CD8 naive samples, CD45RO-negative cells were positively selected for CCR7, yielding a CD45RA+CCR7+ population from which TemRA cells were excluded. Donors were healthy HIV-negative adults with no recently reported acute infections or vaccinations. Every donor was a Caucasian adult residing in Nashville, Tennessee, USA. After blood collection by leukapheresis, PBMCs were isolated using Ficoll-Histopaque density gradient centrifugation and then cryopreserved in the vapor phase of liquid nitrogen. Purity and quantity of every magnetically sorted T cell population were checked by analytical flow cytometry. From each sorted fraction, genomic DNA was isolated and quantified by UV absorbance on a Nanodrop 2000c. On this clone itself: Its antigen specificity is not known. Per-base quality was not reported, and no clone a single base away is much larger than it.

Material: naive CD8+ T cells sorted from blood. The sample's cell subset or site label, in plain terms: CD45RA+CCR7+. This receptor was obtained from a man aged 30 to 39 in good health.

The CDR3 in this case is CASSSLRGSSDEQYF. The sequenced DNA is TGTGCCAGCAGTTCCCTCCGAGGGAGTAGCGACGAGCAGTACTTC. Rearrangement joined TRBV28 to TRBJ2-7; TRBD2 could be the D gene, as 5 bases match. V was cut back by 4 bases and J by 5 bases, leaving a gap of 18 bases between them. CDR1 and CDR2, looked up from the germline V gene, are MDHEN and SYDVKM. From the cysteine up to the phenylalanine, the CDR3 has a length of 15 residues. CDR3 DNA is the only sequence kept; it has 45 bases, read in frame from the first base.